Each of the 6 T cell receptor beta chains below was sequenced from the same sample in a study of T-cell memory formation after mild COVID-19. TCRdb passed the 5' RACE reads through MiXCR, listing each CDR3 protein once. The sample lists a few hundred thousand distinct CDR3 sequences; 20% to 25% were seen once. The sequenced sample was PBMCs or a T cell subset sorted from them (not recorded which). All receptors come from an adult woman who had mild COVID-19 (a few samples of this study predate the infection). Cell type and time point are not known.

CDR3 loop: CATGQGFIDYGYTF. The CDR3, as DNA: TGTGCCACCGGACAGGGATTCATCGACTATGGCTACACCTTC. The chain recombines TRBV6-6 with TRBJ1-2, with TRBD1 matching 8 bases. Unmatched junction bases numbered 10, after V lost 10 bases and J lost 3 bases. Per germline, CDR1 MNHNY and CDR2 SVGAGI (reference sequence). There are 14 residues in the CDR3.

This clonotype has ten or more counts. The rearrangement uses TRBV20-1 and TRBJ1-1, with D tentatively TRBD1 (6 bases). V lost 6 bases to trimming and J lost 1 base, with 6 bases between them. Germline lookup yields CDR1 DFQATT and CDR2 SNEGSKA (reference sequence). The length of the CDR3 is 11 residues. The CDR3 sequence: CSATGNTEAFF. DNA for the CDR3: TGCAGTGCGACAGGGAACACTGAAGCTTTCTTT.

The J gene is TRBJ1-1, the V gene TRBV12-3 or TRBV12-4; D unclear. The CDR3 is made up of 13 amino acids. V was cut by 5 bases and J by 4 bases, with 11 bases left in between. The DNA of the CDR3 is TGTGCCAGCAGTCCCACGGTCGTCACTGAAGCTTTCTTT. It encodes CASSPTVVTEAFF.

J is TRBJ1-1 and V is TRBV6-5; 8 positions agree with TRBD1. The junction had 11 bases not matched to a gene; V was cut back by 6 bases and J by 2 bases. This CDR3 is 16 amino acids long. Germline CDR1 MNHEY, CDR2 SVGAGI. The CDR3 here is CASSPTGQGLNTEAFF. For the CDR3, the DNA is TGTGCCAGCAGCCCCACCGGACAGGGCCTAAACACTGAAGCTTTCTTT.

The V and J genes are TRBV20-1 and TRBJ2-7; 7 bases match TRBD2. V trimming: 5 bases; J trimming: 0 bases; junction bases outside the gene matches: 7. Germline values: CDR1 DFQATT, CDR2 SNEGSKA (reference sequence). The CDR3 spans 14 residues. CDR3 amino acids: CSAEKSGNSYEQYF. As DNA, the CDR3 is TGCAGTGCTGAAAAAAGCGGGAACTCCTACGAGCAGTACTTC.

The chain uses TRBV10-3 and TRBJ1-5; 7 bases align to TRBD1. Germline V CDR1 and CDR2: ENHRY, SYGVKD. Germline trimming cut 11 bases from V and 5 bases from J; bases unmatched to any gene: 6. CDR3 length: 12 amino acids. CDR3 nucleotide sequence: TGTGCCGCTCGGACAGGCGATCAGCCCCAGCATTTT. It yields the protein CAARTGDQPQHF.